Below are 3 T cell receptor beta chains sequenced from a single sample in a study of neoadjuvant anti-PD-1 for oral cavity cancer. Time point of the sample: after neoadjuvant nivolumab, at surgical resection. Some clones are missing from TCRdb's copy, which holds only in-frame ones; the method was immunoSEQ multiplex PCR. Among tens of thousands of clones listed, approximately 87% were seen once. The source material was PBMCs, sampled after nivolumab (anti-PD-1) treatment. These TCRs come from a person between 40 and 80 years old with oral cavity squamous cell carcinoma.

The chain links TRBV7-9 to TRBJ2-7; tentative D call: TRBD1 (6 bases). Germline values: CDR1 SEHNR, CDR2 FQNEAQ (reference sequence). V was shortened by 5 bases and J by 3 bases, with 11 bases between the two germline ends. This CDR3 has 13 amino acids. The CDR3 DNA follows: TGTGCCAGCAGCGCGACAGGAGTCTACGAGCAGTACTTC. It yields the protein CASSATGVYEQYF.

The CDR3 sequence: CASSQNSGSTDTQYF. CDR3 nucleotide sequence: TGCGCCAGCAGCCAGAATAGCGGGAGCACAGATACGCAGTATTTT. V gene TRBV4-1 combines with J gene TRBJ2-3; TRBD2 matches 7 bases. The V and J ends lost 3 bases and 0 bases, in that order; junction bases with no gene match: 3. Germline V gene sequence: CDR1 MGHRA, CDR2 YSYEKL. The CDR3 contains 15 residues.

The V call is TRBV11-2, the J call TRBJ1-4; D uncertain. The V end lost 10 bases, the J end lost 0 bases, and 9 bases lay between the germline ends. This CDR3 spans 13 amino acids. CDR1 is SGHAT and CDR2 is FQNNGV in the germline V gene. The CDR3 DNA follows: TGTGCCACTCGGAGAACAACTAATGAAAAACTGTTTTTT. It yields the protein CATRRTTNEKLFF. The entire variable domain, with the rest obtained from reference TRBV11-2 and TRBJ1-4, is as follows: EAGVAQSPRYKIIEKRQSVAFWCNPISGHATLYWYQQILGQGPKLLIQFQNNGVVDDSQLPKDRFSAERLKGVDSTLKIQPAKLEDSAVYLCATRRTTNEKLFFGSGTQLSVL.